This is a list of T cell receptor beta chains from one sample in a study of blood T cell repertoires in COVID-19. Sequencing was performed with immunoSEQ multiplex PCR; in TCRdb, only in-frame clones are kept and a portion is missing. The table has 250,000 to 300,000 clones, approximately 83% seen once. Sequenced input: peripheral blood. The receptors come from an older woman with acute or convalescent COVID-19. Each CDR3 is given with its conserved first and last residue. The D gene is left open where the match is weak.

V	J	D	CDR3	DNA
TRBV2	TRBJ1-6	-	CASSGRTVNSPLHF	TGTGCCAGCAGTGGACGGACAGTCAATTCACCCCTCCACTTT
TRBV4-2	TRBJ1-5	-	CASSQDGGSNQPQHF	TGTGCCAGCAGCCAAGACGGGGGGTCCAATCAGCCCCAGCATTTT
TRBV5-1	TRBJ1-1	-	CASSLVVDMNTEAFF	TGCGCCAGCAGCTTGGTGGTAGACATGAACACTGAAGCTTTCTTT
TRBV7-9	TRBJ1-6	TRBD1	CASSETGQQSPLHF	TGTGCCAGCAGCGAAACGGGACAGCAATCACCCCTCCACTTT
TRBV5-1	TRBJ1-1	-	CASSVSLLGSGVSTEAFF	TGCGCCAGCAGCGTGTCCCTCCTTGGATCAGGGGTAAGCACTGAAGCTTTCTTT
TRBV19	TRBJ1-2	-	CASSMRGYYGYTF	TGTGCCAGTAGTATGCGGGGCTACTATGGCTACACCTTC
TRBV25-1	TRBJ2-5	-	CASSVNIGETQYF	TGTGCCAGCAGTGTTAATATCGGAGAGACCCAGTACTTC
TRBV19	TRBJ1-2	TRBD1	CASSTPDRTGDRGYTF	TGTGCCAGTAGTACGCCCGACCGGACAGGTGATAGGGGCTACACCTTC
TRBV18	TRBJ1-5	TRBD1	CASSSGTGGNQPQHF	TGTGCCAGCTCGAGTGGGACAGGGGGCAATCAGCCCCAGCATTTT
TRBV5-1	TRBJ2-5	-	CASSLFGETQYF	TGCGCCAGCAGCTTGTTCGGGGAGACCCAGTACTTC
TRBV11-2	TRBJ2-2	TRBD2	CASSLTSGGAGELFF	TGTGCCAGCAGCCTCACAAGCGGGGGGGCCGGGGAGCTGTTTTTT
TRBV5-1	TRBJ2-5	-	CASSLTGGRLETQYF	TGCGCCAGCAGCTTGACCGGGGGGCGCTTGGAGACCCAGTACTTC
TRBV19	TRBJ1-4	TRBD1	CASRRQGAKTNEKLFF	TGTGCCAGTAGGAGACAGGGGGCAAAAACTAATGAAAAACTGTTTTTT
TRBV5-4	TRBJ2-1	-	CASSQGMPEGYNEQFF	TGTGCCAGCAGCCAAGGGATGCCAGAGGGTTACAATGAGCAGTTCTTC